These 20 T cell receptor beta chains were sequenced from one sample in a study of T cells in Graves' hyperthyroidism and ophthalmopathy. Amplification yielded TCR beta CDR3 regions, with RNA transcripts as the source. The HTBI primer set drove a first-round RT-PCR of the TCR CDR3. TCRdb reprocessed the multiplex PCR reads with MiXCR, giving one entry per CDR3 protein. The data contain 700,000 or so distinct CDR3 sequences, about 15% of them seen just once; the ten biggest clones take up under 8.5%. Material for sequencing was blood. Receptor source: a man aged 18 to 30 with Graves' hyperthyroidism.

This clonotype was seen a few times. This chain joins TRBV27 and TRBJ1-5, with 7 bases aligning to TRBD1. The CDR3 covers 13 residues. Trimming cost V 3 bases and J 6 bases; bases outside gene matches: 2. CDR1 and CDR2 from the germline V gene are MNHEY and SMNVEV (reference sequence). The CDR3 DNA is TGTGCCAGCAGTTTGTACAGGGGTCAGCCCCAGCATTTT. This codes for CASSLYRGQPQHF.

The V gene is TRBV28, the J gene TRBJ2-7, with D possibly TRBD1 on 5 matching bases. Germline values: CDR1 MDHEN, CDR2 SYDVKM. CDR3 length: 13 amino acids. Deletions cut 4 bases from V and 6 bases from J, with 13 bases between. Here the CDR3 reads CASSSPGFPEQYF. DNA of the CDR3: TGTGCCAGCAGTTCCCCAGGGTTCCCCGAGCAGTACTTC.

The CDR3 sequence: CASSHTSLRDSSYEQYF. CDR3 bases: TGTGCCAGCAGCCACACCTCCCTCCGGGACAGCTCCTACGAGCAGTACTTC. This rearrangement joins TRBV12-3 or TRBV12-4 to TRBJ2-7; TRBD1 aligns across 7 bases. CDR3 size: 17 residues. The ends lost 6 bases at V and 0 bases at J; junction bases unmatched: 14.

The rearrangement links TRBV6-1 to TRBJ2-7; D not certain. Per the germline V gene, CDR1 is MNHNS and CDR2 is SASEGT. The CDR3 length is 13 residues. The V end was cut by 5 bases, the J end by 0 bases, with 8 bases between. The CDR3 here is CASSRMNSYEQYF. DNA of the CDR3: TGTGCCAGCAGTCGGATGAACTCCTACGAGCAGTACTTC.

This clonotype was found many times. This CDR3 is CASNGASGGNEQFF. DNA for the CDR3: TGTGCCAGCAACGGGGCTAGCGGAGGCAATGAGCAGTTCTTC. The genes are TRBV28 and TRBJ2-1, with 7 bases matching TRBD2. The CDR3 has 14 amino acids. Per the germline V gene, CDR1 is MDHEN and CDR2 is SYDVKM. With V trimmed by 7 bases and J by 6 bases, 9 bases remained unmatched.

This clonotype was recorded many times. The chain employs TRBV20-1 and TRBJ1-1; D unresolved. This CDR3 has 13 amino acids. Germline V gene lookup returns CDR1 DFQATT and CDR2 SNEGSKA (reference sequence). Trimming removed 2 bases at V and 1 base at J, with 8 bases between. The chain's CDR3 is CSARRPGNTEAFF. DNA of the CDR3: TGCAGTGCTAGACGACCGGGGAACACTGAAGCTTTCTTT.

This clonotype came up many times. J is TRBJ2-7 and V is TRBV28; 7 positions match TRBD1. J lost 0 bases, V lost 5 bases, and 10 bases had no gene match. From germline, CDR1 is MDHEN and CDR2 SYDVKM. This CDR3 is built from 16 residues. The CDR3 DNA reads TGTGCCAGCAGTCCCGGGACAGCCCGCCTCTCCTACGAGCAGTACTTC. This translates into CASSPGTARLSYEQYF.

As for this clonotype: A much larger clone differs by one base, so this may be a read error. The gene calls are TRBV6-5 and TRBJ2-7; 13 nucleotides agree with TRBD2. The CDR3 sequence is 18 residues long. The trim removed 0 bases at V and 7 bases at J, leaving 12 bases unmatched. Per the germline V gene, CDR1 is MNHEY and CDR2 is SVGAGI. CDR3 nucleotides: TGTGCCAGCAGTTACTCGACACTAGCGGGAGGGCCGGACAATGAGCAGTACTTC. This gives the protein CASSYSTLAGGPDNEQYF.

The rearrangement uses TRBV5-5 and TRBJ2-1, with 9 positions matching TRBD1. This CDR3 has 15 residues. V lost 6 bases to trimming and J lost 0 bases; unmatched junction nucleotides: 4. CDR1 is SGHKS and CDR2 is YYEKEE in the germline V gene (reference sequence). The CDR3: CASIKTGGSYNEQFF. The DNA for the CDR3 is TGTGCCAGCATCAAGACAGGGGGCTCCTACAATGAGCAGTTCTTC.

The chain has TRBV28 and TRBJ2-7; possible D gene TRBD1, 6 bases. This CDR3 is built from 16 residues. The germline gives CDR1 MDHEN, CDR2 SYDVKM. V lost 3 bases and J lost 6, with 21 bases in between. In nucleotides, the CDR3 is TGTGCCAGCAGTTTCTCTGCCGGGACAAGGGCTACCGAGCAGTACTTC. This sequence encodes CASSFSAGTRATEQYF. Drawing the rest from reference TRBV28 and TRBJ2-7, the complete variable domain is DVKVTQSSRYLVKRTGEKVFLECVQDMDHENMFWYRQDPGLGLRLIYFSYDVKMKEKGDIPEGYSVSREKKERFSLILESASTNQTSMYLCASSFSAGTRATEQYFGPGTRLTVT.

This clonotype has ten or more counts. The chain recombines TRBV20-1 with TRBJ2-1, with D perhaps matching TRBD1 or TRBD2 (5 bases each). The CDR3 covers 15 residues. V was shortened by 6 bases and J by 0 bases, with 15 bases between the two germline ends. CDR1 is DFQATT and CDR2 is SNEGSKA in the germline V gene (reference sequence). CDR3 residues: CSALTGTRSYNEQFF. The CDR3 region has the DNA TGCAGTGCCCTGACCGGGACCCGCTCCTACAATGAGCAGTTCTTC.

In this sample, this clonotype turned up many times. J is TRBJ2-7 and V is TRBV7-8; D is unclear. Trimming pared 5 bases from V and 0 bases from J, leaving 20 bases between. The CDR3 totals 17 residues. In germline, CDR1 is SGHVS, CDR2 FQNEAQ. CDR3 sequence (DNA): TGTGCCAGCAGCCTCCCCCGATGGGCTAGAAGCTCCTACGAGCAGTACTTC. This encodes CASSLPRWARSSYEQYF.

This clonotype was picked up a small number of times. With a much larger clone just one base away, this may be a read error. This CDR3 is missing its conserved last phenylalanine or tryptophan, likely due to a read error. The chain combines TRBV12-3 or TRBV12-4 with TRBJ2-7; D not certain. V lost 5 bases to trimming and J lost 5 bases, with 10 bases between them. The CDR3 is 12 residues long. The CDR3 is CASSSGEDEQYI. The CDR3 nucleotides read TGTGCCAGCAGTAGTGGCGAGGACGAGCAGTACATC.

This clonotype was recorded a few times. The chain recombines TRBV3-1 with TRBJ2-7; D call uncertain. Germline CDR1 LGHDT, CDR2 YNNKEL (reference sequence). This CDR3 region has 15 residues. The V end was cut by 0 bases, the J end by 0 bases, with 9 bases between. CDR3 protein: CASSQEAGISYEQYF. The CDR3 DNA is TGTGCCAGCAGCCAAGAGGCAGGTATCTCCTACGAGCAGTACTTC.

There are many counts of this clonotype. The chain combines TRBV18 with TRBJ2-1; no firm D call. The CDR3 sequence is 12 residues long. CDR1 and CDR2 from the germline V gene are KGHSH and LQKENI. The V end lost 0 bases, the J end lost 10 bases, and 7 bases lay between the germline ends. CDR3 in amino acids: CASSPPSQEQFF. In nucleotides, the CDR3 is TGTGCCAGCTCACCACCTTCGCAAGAGCAGTTCTTC.

Only a few counts were recorded for this clonotype. J is TRBJ1-5 and V is TRBV6-1, with 9 bases fitting TRBD1. V lost 4 bases and J lost 0; bases outside the gene matches: 16. The CDR3 is made up of 20 amino acids. Germline CDR1 and CDR2: MNHNS and SASEGT. The CDR3 region is CASSAYRGLLRSYSNQPQHF. In DNA, the CDR3 is TGTGCCAGCAGTGCCTACAGGGGGCTACTCCGGTCGTATAGCAATCAGCCCCAGCATTTT.

The table lists this clonotype with many counts. This chain links TRBV28 with TRBJ2-7; 7 bases match TRBD1. V lost 4 bases, J lost 2 bases, and 11 bases stayed unmatched. CDR1 and CDR2 from the germline V gene are MDHEN and SYDVKM. The length of the CDR3 is 16 residues. The CDR3 nucleotides read TGTGCCAGCAGTTCCACCGACAGGGAAGGTCCCTACGAGCAGTACTTC. Residues: CASSSTDREGPYEQYF.

The chain uses TRBV7-9 and TRBJ2-5; D remains ambiguous. Germline loops: CDR1 SEHNR, CDR2 FQNEAQ (reference sequence). V dropped 4 bases and J dropped 1 base, with 10 bases sitting between them. The CDR3 is 14 residues long. This CDR3 reads CASSSRSGQETQYF. CDR3 bases: TGTGCCAGCAGCTCTCGTTCCGGCCAAGAGACCCAGTACTTC. Variable domain in full (rest from reference TRBV7-9 and TRBJ2-5): DTGVSQNPRHKITKRGQNVTFRCDPISEHNRLYWYRQTLGQGPEFLTYFQNEAQLEKSRLLSDRFSAERPKGSFSTLEIQRTEQGDSAMYLCASSSRSGQETQYFGPGTRLLVL.

This clonotype was observed a few times. V gene TRBV7-2 combines with J gene TRBJ2-3; D gene unclear. Looked up from germline, CDR1 is SGHTA and CDR2 is FQGNSA. The CDR3 loop spans 14 amino acids. Trimming pared 5 bases from V and 0 bases from J, leaving 9 bases between. In DNA form, the CDR3 reads TGTGCCAGCAGCATAAGGATGAGCACAGATACGCAGTATTTT. Translation: CASSIRMSTDTQYF.

Worth noting for this clonotype: A much larger clone lies a single base off, so this may be a read error. This chain uses TRBV30 with TRBJ2-1, with D maybe TRBD2 (5 bases). Near its end, the DNA agrees better with TRBJ2-7, so the J call may be wrong. CDR1 is GTSNPN, CDR2 SVGIG, per germline (reference sequence). The CDR3 length is 16 residues. The CDR3 spells CAWRLTLGSSYNEQYF. The CDR3 nucleotides read TGTGCCTGGCGCTTGACATTGGGGAGCTCCTACAATGAGCAGTACTTC.